The entry below describes one TCR beta chain. CDR3 size: 15 residues. Unmatched junction bases numbered 2, after V lost 1 base and J lost 6 bases. Germline CDR1 is KGHDR and CDR2 is SFDVKD. In the original analysis: For nucleated cells, counts were estimated from reference gene primer amplification. Clones were sequenced by immunoSEQ multiplex PCR, and TCRdb holds only the in-frame ones, with some missing. V, J and clone size are those of that table, while D and trimming were read from the DNA. Of under 300,000 clones listed, roughly 86% are singletons. These data originate in a study of blood T cell repertoires in COVID-19. Whole-study context: In each case, the material was cDNA or gDNA derived from T cells, B-cell-depleted T cells, or PBMCs.

Sequencing was carried out using peripheral blood. The origin of this receptor is a man aged 18 to 29 with active or convalescent COVID-19. V is TRBV24-1 and J is TRBJ2-1, with 10 positions matching TRBD2. CDR3 sequence (DNA): TGTGCCACCAGTGATTTTACTAGCGGGGCCAATGAGCAGTTCTTC. As protein: CATSDFTSGANEQFF.